This section outlines one T cell receptor beta chain sequence together with its context. Per the authors' pipeline: Reference gene primer amplification yielded estimated nucleated cell counts. Profiled with immunoSEQ multiplex PCR; TCRdb holds only in-frame clones, not every one. V, J and clone size are taken as reported in that table, and D and trimming were inferred from the DNA itself. This repertoire shows around 140,000 clones, approximately 90% found once; its top ten account for about 9.4%. The germline V gene has CDR1 MGHDK and CDR2 SYGVNS. Trimming stripped 4 bases from V and 4 bases from J, with 13 bases between. The CDR3 has 15 residues. The sample is drawn from a study of blood T cell repertoires in COVID-19. Turning to the study itself: Sources were T cells, B-cell-depleted T cells, or PBMCs; the material itself was cDNA or gDNA.

J is TRBJ2-2 and V is TRBV25-1; perhaps TRBD2 as D (6 bases). The material sequenced was peripheral blood. The TCR originated in a woman between 50 and 59 years old with active or convalescent COVID-19. CDR3 loop: CASSVRLGATGELFF. CDR3 DNA: TGTGCCAGCAGTGTTAGACTAGGGGCCACCGGGGAGCTGTTTTTT.